This T cell receptor (beta chain) derives from a study of blood T cell repertoires in COVID-19. Study background: Specimens from acute and convalescent COVID-19 originated in the United States, Italy and Spain. Sample material is recorded as cDNA or gDNA derived from T cells, B-cell-depleted T cells, or PBMCs.

Per the original methods: Reference gene primer amplification in the assay estimated nucleated cell counts. Generated by immunoSEQ multiplex PCR, the TCRdb table keeps only in-frame clones and is missing some. V and J calls and clone size are those listed in that table; D and trimming were worked out from the DNA. The table includes approximately 260,000 clones, roughly 90% detected once. V lost 8 bases to trimming and J lost 1 base; unmatched junction nucleotides: 4. The CDR3 extends over 13 amino acids. Germline V lookup: CDR1 WNHNN, CDR2 SYGVQD (reference sequence). The sequencing sample was made of peripheral blood. The origin of this receptor is a man between 45 and 60 years old with acute or convalescent COVID-19. The chain couples TRBV10-1 to TRBJ1-1; TRBD1 matches 7 bases. The CDR3: CASQGQTNTEAFF. The DNA of the CDR3 is TGCGCCAGCCAGGGACAGACGAACACTGAAGCTTTCTTT.